Below, 25 T cell receptor beta chains from the same sample are listed, as sequenced in a study of cytomegalovirus exposure and HLA in healthy donors. Amplification used 60 Vbeta primers and 13 Jbeta primers. Here immunoSEQ multiplex PCR was the method, and the copy in TCRdb shows in-frame clones only, minus some. The sample has some 180,000 clones, 77% seen once; the top ten hold about 1.5%. The material sequenced was PBMCs. Receptors originate from a man in his late teens or twenties in good health and CMV-seronegative.

The chain uses TRBV9 and TRBJ2-3; possibly TRBD2 for D (5 bases). V was trimmed by 3 bases and J by 1 base, leaving 12 bases between them. Per germline, CDR1 SGDLS and CDR2 YYNGEE. The CDR3 totals 15 residues. CDR3 in amino acids: CASSADFGGTDTQYF. The CDR3 DNA follows: TGTGCCAGCAGCGCCGATTTCGGGGGCACAGATACGCAGTATTTT.

The chain couples TRBV7-9 to TRBJ1-2, with 8 bases fitting TRBD1. Germline V CDR1 and CDR2: SEHNR, FQNEAQ (reference sequence). This CDR3 has 15 residues. V dropped 1 base and J dropped 8; count of bases not matched to a gene: 9. As DNA, the CDR3 is TGTGCCAGCAGCTTAGGAGAGAGGACAGGGCTGGGCTACACCTTC. Protein product: CASSLGERTGLGYTF.

The genes are TRBV4-2 and TRBJ2-4; tentative D call: TRBD1 (6 bases). CDR1 and CDR2 (germline): LGHNA, YNFKEQ. Trimming removed 1 base at V and 3 bases at J, with 16 bases between. This CDR3 spans 17 amino acids. This chain's CDR3 is CASSQAGGTLNKNIQYF. As DNA, the CDR3 is TGTGCCAGCAGCCAAGCTGGTGGGACACTTAACAAAAACATTCAGTACTTC.

The chain has TRBV4-3 and TRBJ2-3; perhaps TRBD1 as D (5 bases). The germline V gene encodes CDR1 LGHNA and CDR2 YSLEER. This CDR3 region has 17 residues. Trimming removed 4 bases at V and 1 base at J, with 18 bases between. The CDR3 spells CASSLGYQGSGTDTQYF. As DNA, the CDR3 is TGCGCCAGCAGCCTAGGGTACCAGGGAAGTGGCACAGATACGCAGTATTTT.

The V call is TRBV5-6, the J call TRBJ1-6; 10 bases align to TRBD1. Germline loops: CDR1 SGHDT, CDR2 YYEEEE. The length of the CDR3 is 16 residues. J gave up 9 bases and V 4 bases, and 10 bases lay outside the gene matches. CDR3 in amino acids: CASSRQGATSSSPLHF. Here the CDR3 DNA reads TGTGCCAGCAGCAGACAGGGGGCGACTTCGTCTTCACCCCTCCACTTT.

This clone has just a few counts. CDR3 coding DNA: TGTGCCAGCAGCCAAGATAGCGGGGGGGCTGGGACAGATACGCAGTATTTT. Encoded protein: CASSQDSGGAGTDTQYF. The V gene is TRBV4-2, the J gene TRBJ2-3; 11 nucleotides agree with TRBD2. There are 17 residues in the CDR3. Trimming at V came to 0 bases and at J to 3 bases, leaving 5 bases not matched to a gene. Germline V gene lookup returns CDR1 LGHNA and CDR2 YNFKEQ.

This sequence joins TRBV28 and TRBJ2-5; 9 nucleotides line up with TRBD2. The J call may be faulty, since TRBJ2-7 better matches the DNA end. The CDR3 length is 14 residues. CDR1 is MDHEN and CDR2 is SYDVKM in the germline V gene. CDR3 amino acids: CASSVSGSGNEQYF. The CDR3 bases are TGTGCCAGCAGTGTTAGCGGGAGTGGGAACGAGCAGTACTTC.

This chain links TRBV5-1 with TRBJ2-3; possible D gene TRBD2, 6 bases. From germline, CDR1 is SGHRS and CDR2 YFSETQ. The CDR3 totals 16 residues. Deletions cut 3 bases from V and 1 base from J, with 15 bases between. The CDR3 spells CASSSSSAAGTDTQYF. The CDR3 DNA reads TGCGCCAGCAGCTCGTCTAGCGCCGCTGGCACAGATACGCAGTATTTT.

The chain couples TRBV7-9 to TRBJ1-2; no definite D call. Trimming took 7 bases from V and 2 from J, leaving 17 bases between them. This CDR3 spans 15 amino acids. CDR1 and CDR2 (germline): SEHNR, FQNEAQ (reference sequence). The CDR3 DNA is TGTGCCAGCACCCTTAGAACAGCAGAAAACTATGGCTACACCTTC. Its translation: CASTLRTAENYGYTF.

The rearrangement joins TRBV5-6 to TRBJ2-1; 8 nucleotides align to TRBD2. The CDR3 runs to 17 residues. V shed 0 bases and J 7 bases; nucleotides not matched to a gene: 12. Germline V gene sequence: CDR1 SGHDT, CDR2 YYEEEE. CDR3 amino acids: CASSLDLGGRLGNEQFF. DNA for the CDR3: TGTGCCAGCAGCTTGGACCTTGGCGGGAGGCTGGGGAATGAGCAGTTCTTC.

V gene TRBV10-2 combines with J gene TRBJ2-5, with 11 bases matching TRBD2. Per the germline V gene, CDR1 is WSHSY and CDR2 is SAAADI. V was pared by 8 bases and J by 4 bases, with 12 bases of the junction left unmatched. The CDR3 contains 16 residues. This CDR3 is CASRGRLAGGGETQYF. In DNA form, the CDR3 reads TGCGCCAGCCGGGGCCGGCTAGCGGGGGGAGGAGAGACCCAGTACTTC.

The chain joins TRBV7-2 to TRBJ1-5; D unresolved. This CDR3 comprises 15 residues. The V and J ends lost 1 base and 10 bases respectively, with 17 bases between them. Per germline, CDR1 SGHTA and CDR2 FQGNSA. CDR3: CASSLGEGTMGPQHF. The CDR3 DNA follows: TGTGCCAGCAGCTTAGGGGAGGGTACTATGGGTCCCCAGCATTTT.

The chain carries TRBV5-1 and TRBJ2-1; the D is unclear. With 4 bases removed from V and 0 bases from J, the gap between germline ends came to 11 bases. The length of the CDR3 is 15 residues. Germline lookup yields CDR1 SGHRS and CDR2 YFSETQ. The CDR3 is CASSRSGSSYNEQFF. The CDR3 bases are TGCGCCAGCAGCCGCTCGGGTAGCTCCTACAATGAGCAGTTCTTC.

CDR3 in amino acids: CASSVVAGNGEKLFF. CDR3 DNA: TGTGCCAGCAGCGTAGTGGCGGGCAACGGTGAAAAACTGTTTTTT. This chain uses TRBV9 with TRBJ1-4; D uncertain. This CDR3 is 15 amino acids long. Per the germline V gene, CDR1 is SGDLS and CDR2 is YYNGEE. Between the trimmed V and J ends, which lost 0 bases and 7 bases, there was a span of 13 bases.

CDR3 sequence (DNA): TGTGCCAGCAGTGATTACAGGGGAAAAGCGGGTTACGAGCAGTACTTC. This gives the protein CASSDYRGKAGYEQYF. This chain uses TRBV25-1 with TRBJ2-7, with TRBD1 as a possible D gene (7 bases). The V end was cut by 3 bases, the J end by 4 bases, with 19 bases between. This CDR3 has 16 amino acids. CDR1 is MGHDK, CDR2 SYGVNS, per germline.

This clone was seen only a few times. This chain joins TRBV4-1 and TRBJ2-2, with D possibly being TRBD1 (6 bases). V was pared by 6 bases and J by 3 bases, with 17 bases between. The CDR3 runs to 16 residues. Germline lookup yields CDR1 MGHRA and CDR2 YSYEKL. In DNA, the CDR3 is TGCGCCAGCAGTCCCAGGGGAAACTTGGACACCGGGGAGCTGTTTTTT. As protein: CASSPRGNLDTGELFF.

The rearrangement joins TRBV11-2 to TRBJ2-1; 7 bases align to TRBD2. The CDR3 sequence is 16 residues long. Germline CDR1 is SGHAT and CDR2 is FQNNGV. J was trimmed by 2 bases and V by 1 base; bases with no gene match: 5. CDR3 bases: TGTGCCAGCAGCTTAGTAAGAGGGAGGGCCTACAATGAGCAGTTCTTC. Translating gives CASSLVRGRAYNEQFF.

Worth noting for this clone: Distinct nucleotide sequences in the sample also encode this CDR3. This sequence joins TRBV27 and TRBJ2-3; D may be TRBD2 (6 bases). V was clipped by 3 bases and J by 3 bases, with 22 bases between them. Germline CDR1 reads MNHEY; CDR2 reads SMNVEV (reference sequence). The CDR3 is 18 amino acids. Here the CDR3 reads CASSLYPPGDGRTDTQYF. CDR3 DNA: TGTGCCAGCAGTTTGTACCCCCCGGGGGACGGCAGGACAGATACGCAGTATTTT.

The V gene is TRBV4-1, the J gene TRBJ2-3, with D perhaps matching TRBD1 (6 bases). CDR1 is MGHRA, CDR2 YSYEKL, per germline. The CDR3 totals 16 residues. The V end lost 1 base, the J end lost 2 bases, and 13 bases lay between the germline ends. The CDR3 sequence is CASSQGGHRDTDTQYF. The CDR3 DNA sequence: TGCGCCAGCAGCCAAGGGGGCCACAGGGACACAGATACGCAGTATTTT.

The chain uses TRBV29-1 and TRBJ1-2, with a possible D match to TRBD1 (6 bases). Germline V gene sequence: CDR1 SQVTM, CDR2 ANQGSEA. The V gene lost 6 bases and the J gene lost 5 bases, with 13 bases spanning the gap. This CDR3 spans 12 amino acids. The DNA of the CDR3 is TGCAGCGTCGCCCAGGGGCGTTATGGCTACACCTTC. It translates to CSVAQGRYGYTF.

The chain carries TRBV9 and TRBJ2-5; D remains ambiguous. Germline values: CDR1 SGDLS, CDR2 YYNGEE. The CDR3 runs 16 residues. The V end was cut by 4 bases, the J end by 2 bases, with 18 bases between. CDR3 in DNA: TGTGCCAGCAGCCCCGGCCGAATGGCGGTACAAGAGACCCAGTACTTC. It codes for CASSPGRMAVQETQYF.

The CDR3 DNA sequence: TGTGCCAGCAGTTACTCCCTAGGAAGCTCCTACAATGAGCAGTTCTTC. It encodes CASSYSLGSSYNEQFF. The rearrangement uses TRBV6-6 and TRBJ2-1; the D is unclear. From germline, CDR1 is MNHNY and CDR2 SVGAGI (reference sequence). The germline V and J ends were trimmed by 0 bases and 0 bases, with 9 bases remaining between them. The CDR3 is 16 residues long.

The chain's CDR3 is CASSLAYAAGAYNEQFF. The CDR3 DNA reads TGTGCCAGCAGCTTAGCGTATGCGGCGGGAGCCTACAATGAGCAGTTCTTC. This chain connects TRBV7-8 to TRBJ2-1; TRBD2 matches at 7 bases. V was pared by 0 bases and J by 2 bases, with 7 bases of the junction left unmatched. The V gene's germline CDR1 is SGHVS and CDR2 FQNEAQ. The CDR3 covers 17 residues.

V usage is TRBV5-1 and J usage is TRBJ2-7; D is uncertain. The CDR3 has 14 residues. V was shortened by 5 bases and J by 3 bases, with 15 bases between the two germline ends. CDR1 is SGHRS, CDR2 YFSETQ, per germline. CDR3 bases: TGCGCCAGCAGTTCAGGTCCTCTTGACTACGAGCAGTACTTC. Its translation: CASSSGPLDYEQYF.

This clone was detected only a few times. The chain is built from TRBV30 and TRBJ1-4; 7 bases agree with TRBD1. Germline CDR1 reads GTSNPN; CDR2 reads SVGIG (reference sequence). CDR3 length: 16 amino acids. V trimming: 2 bases; J trimming: 4 bases; junction bases outside the gene matches: 10. The CDR3 sequence: CAWSLGLGTDNEKLFF. DNA of the CDR3: TGTGCCTGGAGTTTGGGCCTCGGGACAGATAATGAAAAACTGTTTTTT.